Below are 5 T cell receptor beta chains sequenced from a single sample in a study of response to subunit inactivated influenza vaccine (dated by TCRdb to the late 2010s). Library generation was performed with RT-PCR. Sequencing took place on an Illumina HiSeq 2500. TCRdb reprocessed the public reads (quality trimming at Q25 with fastp, clone calling with MiXCR) and kept in-frame beta chains. Each CDR3 protein appears once, grouped with its most common genes and DNA. Across this sample there are hundreds of thousands of distinct CDR3 sequences, with 15% to 18% seen only once. Clones ranked in the top ten supply around 10% of the sample. The material was PBMCs from blood, obtained about 12 days after vaccination. The receptors were gathered from a man aged 50 or older who received an inactivated influenza vaccine. Donor details come from another sample of the same person, matched by shared clones.

This clonotype was observed many times. This sequence joins TRBV20-1 and TRBJ1-2; D call uncertain. The length of the CDR3 is 12 residues. Between the trimmed V and J ends, which lost 3 bases and 1 base, there was a span of 6 bases. Per the germline V gene, CDR1 is DFQATT and CDR2 is SNEGSKA (reference sequence). The CDR3 DNA is TGCAGTGCTAGGGGCAGTAACTATGGCTACACCTTC. It yields the protein CSARGSNYGYTF.

This clonotype was seen only a few times. This sequence joins TRBV25-1 and TRBJ2-7; TRBD2 matches 10 bases. Germline assignment: CDR1 MGHDK and CDR2 SYGVNS. The CDR3 consists of 15 residues. V trimming: 3 bases; J trimming: 0 bases; junction bases outside the gene matches: 2. DNA of the CDR3: TGTGCCAGCAGTGACCCTAGCGGGAGCTCCTACGAGCAGTACTTC. Encoded protein: CASSDPSGSSYEQYF.

This clonotype was recorded a few times. J is TRBJ2-2 and V is TRBV7-8; 8 bases are shared with TRBD2. The ends lost 6 bases at V and 7 bases at J; junction bases unmatched: 19. CDR3 length: 18 amino acids. In germline, CDR1 is SGHVS, CDR2 FQNEAQ. CDR3 loop: CASRLPFRAGGHSGELFF. The CDR3 bases are TGTGCCAGCAGACTACCTTTTCGGGCGGGGGGCCATAGCGGGGAGCTGTTTTTT.

Comments on this clonotype: A much larger clone sits a single nucleotide away, making a read error possible. This chain joins TRBV5-4 and TRBJ2-2; D gene ambiguous. Trimming removed 0 bases from V and 0 bases from J, with 6 bases in between. This CDR3 has 15 amino acids. Germline CDR1 SGHNT, CDR2 YYREEE (reference sequence). This CDR3 is CASSLDSANTGELFF. Written as DNA, the CDR3 is TGTGCCAGCAGCTTGGACAGCGCGAACACCGGGGAGCTGTTTTTT.

The V gene is TRBV7-2, the J gene TRBJ2-2, with D perhaps matching TRBD2 (5 bases). The CDR3 consists of 13 residues. The germline V and J ends were trimmed by 4 bases and 3 bases, with 6 bases remaining between them. Looked up from germline, CDR1 is SGHTA and CDR2 is FQGNSA. DNA for the CDR3: TGTGCCAGCAGCTGGGGAGACACCGGGGAGCTGTTTTTT. Translated: CASSWGDTGELFF.